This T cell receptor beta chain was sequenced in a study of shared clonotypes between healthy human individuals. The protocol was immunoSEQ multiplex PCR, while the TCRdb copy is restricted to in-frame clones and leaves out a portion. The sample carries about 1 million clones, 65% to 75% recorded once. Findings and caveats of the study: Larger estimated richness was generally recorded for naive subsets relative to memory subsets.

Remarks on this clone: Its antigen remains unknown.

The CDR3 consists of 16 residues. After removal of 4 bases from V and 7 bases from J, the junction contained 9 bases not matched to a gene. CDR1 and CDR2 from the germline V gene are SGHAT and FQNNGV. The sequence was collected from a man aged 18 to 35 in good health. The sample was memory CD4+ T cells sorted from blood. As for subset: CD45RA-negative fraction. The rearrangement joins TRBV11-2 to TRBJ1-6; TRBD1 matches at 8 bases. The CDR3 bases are TGTGCCAGCAGCTCACAACCGACAGGGGTAAATTCACCCCTCCACTTT. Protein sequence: CASSSQPTGVNSPLHF.